The 27 T cell receptor beta chains listed next were all sequenced from one sample in a study of T-cell memory formation after mild COVID-19 (dated by TCRdb to about 2021). Libraries were built with 5' RACE. The sequencer was an Illumina NovaSeq 6000. TCRdb's own reprocessing of the public reads used fastp at Q25 and MiXCR and kept productive beta chains. Every distinct CDR3 protein forms one entry, paired with its most common genes and DNA. Counted in this sample were about 180,000 distinct CDR3 sequences; roughly 16% of them appeared once. Jointly, the top ten make up around 2% of the sample. Sequences were obtained from PBMCs or a T cell subset sorted from them (not recorded which). The origin of the receptors is an adult woman who had mild COVID-19 (a few samples of this study predate the infection). The sample titles of this study are shuffled in the database, so cell type and time point are left out; the donor was told from shared clones.

This clonotype appeared many times. J is TRBJ2-1 and V is TRBV7-3; 7 bases align to TRBD1. The germline V gene has CDR1 SGHTA and CDR2 FQGTGA. V lost 4 bases, J lost 4 bases, and 4 bases stayed unmatched. The CDR3 is 14 residues long. CDR3 protein: CASSSGQAYNEQFF. The DNA of the CDR3 is TGTGCCAGCAGCTCCGGACAGGCTTACAATGAGCAGTTCTTC.

This sequence joins TRBV3-1 and TRBJ1-3, with D tentatively TRBD1 (6 bases). This CDR3 region has 16 residues. Per germline, CDR1 LGHDT and CDR2 YNNKEL (reference sequence). The germline V and J ends were trimmed by 2 bases and 4 bases, with 15 bases remaining between them. CDR3 residues: CASSQNRVPSGNTIYF. The CDR3 DNA is TGTGCCAGCAGCCAAAACAGGGTTCCGTCCGGAAACACCATATATTTT.

Only a few counts were recorded for this clonotype. The chain has TRBV7-2 and TRBJ2-7, with 8 bases aligning to TRBD1. Germline loops: CDR1 SGHTA, CDR2 FQGNSA. The CDR3 contains 16 residues. Losses at the gene ends were 4 bases for V and 2 bases for J; bases not matched to a gene: 10. The CDR3 coding sequence is TGTGCCAGCAGCTCCTGGACAGGGCGCCGACCCTACGAGCAGTACTTC. Amino acid sequence: CASSSWTGRRPYEQYF.

The gene calls are TRBV12-3 or TRBV12-4 and TRBJ1-6, with D maybe TRBD1 (5 bases). This CDR3 is built from 15 residues. V was clipped by 6 bases and J by 12 bases, with 21 bases between them. CDR3 nucleotide sequence: TGTGCCAGCAGCCGAACGCGGGACGGTTGGAAACCCCTCCACTTT. It codes for CASSRTRDGWKPLHF.

This clonotype was counted many times. The chain couples TRBV12-3 or TRBV12-4 to TRBJ2-5; D uncertain. The CDR3 length is 13 residues. The V end was cut by 6 bases, the J end by 5 bases, with 13 bases between. For the CDR3, the DNA is TGTGCCAGCAGCCGGGCGTCTGGGGAGACCCAGTACTTC. It specifies CASSRASGETQYF.

The gene calls are TRBV6-2 or TRBV6-3 and TRBJ2-7; D is undetermined. The germline CDR1 and CDR2 sequences are MNHEY and SVGEGT. CDR3 size: 12 residues. The V gene lost 4 bases and the J gene lost 2 bases, with 6 bases spanning the gap. The CDR3 is CASSSAAYEQYF. For the CDR3, the DNA is TGTGCCAGCAGTTCGGCAGCCTACGAGCAGTACTTC.

This clonotype was counted only a few times. The chain carries TRBV5-1 and TRBJ2-1; possible D gene TRBD2, 6 bases. The CDR3 has 16 amino acids. Trimming cost V 3 bases and J 0 bases, with 13 bases left between them. Germline lookup yields CDR1 SGHRS and CDR2 YFSETQ. For the CDR3, the DNA is TGCGCCAGCAGCTCTAGCGTGGGGAGCTCCTACAATGAGCAGTTCTTC. It is translated as CASSSSVGSSYNEQFF.

This chain links TRBV27 with TRBJ2-2, with D uncertain. This CDR3 is built from 12 residues. Germline-derived CDR1 and CDR2 are MNHEY and SMNVEV (reference sequence). Trimming pared 8 bases from V and 6 bases from J, leaving 10 bases between. The CDR3 here is CASRLGSGELFF. The CDR3, as DNA: TGTGCCAGCCGGCTGGGTTCCGGGGAGCTGTTTTTT.

This clonotype has only one observation. V and J are TRBV14 and TRBJ2-7; D is unclear. Looked up from germline, CDR1 is SGHDN and CDR2 is FVKESK. V was clipped by 3 bases and J by 4 bases, with 7 bases between them. The length of the CDR3 is 12 residues. In nucleotides, the CDR3 is TGTGCCAGCAGCCATACGTATTACGAGCAGTACTTC. Protein: CASSHTYYEQYF.

CDR3 residues: CSGLDPGGNTIYF. The CDR3, as DNA: TGCAGCGGACTCGACCCGGGGGGAAACACCATATATTTT. V and J are TRBV29-1 and TRBJ1-3; no clear D. Trimming pared 7 bases from V and 4 bases from J, leaving 14 bases between. Germline lookup yields CDR1 SQVTM and CDR2 ANQGSEA. CDR3 length equals 13 residues.

This clonotype was counted between two and nine times. The chain's CDR3 is CATSSSPGTSGRYEQFF. DNA for the CDR3: TGTGCCACCAGCAGTTCACCCGGGACTAGCGGGAGATATGAGCAGTTCTTC. This rearrangement joins TRBV15 to TRBJ2-1; 14 bases fit TRBD2. The germline gives CDR1 LNHNV, CDR2 YYDKDF (reference sequence). This CDR3 is built from 17 residues. The V segment lost 3 bases and the J segment 8 bases; nucleotides outside the gene matches: 9.

The chain combines TRBV5-1 with TRBJ1-3, with 8 bases identical to TRBD1. This CDR3 is built from 15 residues. Germline trimming cut 4 bases from V and 9 bases from J; bases unmatched to any gene: 12. Per the germline V gene, CDR1 is SGHRS and CDR2 is YFSETQ. In DNA, the CDR3 is TGCGCCAGCAGCCCCGCGGACAGGGTGTCGGGCACCATATATTTT. Amino acids: CASSPADRVSGTIYF.

In DNA form, the CDR3 reads TGTGCCAGCAGACTAACAGGGTTCGGTTCACCCCTCCACTTT. Translating it yields CASRLTGFGSPLHF. This chain links TRBV12-3 or TRBV12-4 with TRBJ1-6; possibly TRBD1 for D (6 bases). Deletions cut 6 bases from V and 9 bases from J, with 15 bases between. CDR3 length: 14 amino acids.

This clonotype turned up a few times. CDR3 in amino acids: CAIRDTGGADTQYF. Written as DNA, the CDR3 is TGTGCCATCAGGGACACAGGGGGCGCAGATACGCAGTATTTT. The chain combines TRBV10-3 with TRBJ2-3, with 9 bases identical to TRBD1. Trimming removed 6 bases from V and 4 bases from J; junction bases left unmatched: 5. The CDR3 spans 14 residues. Germline V gene lookup returns CDR1 ENHRY and CDR2 SYGVKD.

This clonotype was seen more than once but under ten times. The CDR3 loop is CASSWTGRTEAFF. As DNA, the CDR3 is TGTGCCAGCAGCTGGACAGGGAGGACTGAAGCTTTCTTT. The chain couples TRBV7-2 to TRBJ1-1; 8 positions agree with TRBD1. This CDR3 comprises 13 residues. The germline V gene has CDR1 SGHTA and CDR2 FQGNSA. V lost 4 bases to trimming and J lost 5 bases; unmatched junction nucleotides: 3.

The chain has TRBV2 and TRBJ1-5; 7 bases fit TRBD1. J gave up 0 bases and V 3 bases, and 14 bases lay outside the gene matches. This CDR3 region has 19 residues. Germline CDR1 SNHLY, CDR2 FYNNEI. The CDR3 DNA is TGTGCCAGCAGTGATGGGGCGGGACAGCCTCCTTATAGCAATCAGCCCCAGCATTTT. This translates into CASSDGAGQPPYSNQPQHF.

The chain uses TRBV20-1 and TRBJ2-4; D is uncertain. V was trimmed by 4 bases and J by 0 bases, leaving 16 bases between them. This CDR3 is built from 16 residues. Per the germline V gene, CDR1 is DFQATT and CDR2 is SNEGSKA (reference sequence). Here the CDR3 DNA reads TGCAGTGCTAACACTCCAATCCCCGTAGCCAAAAACATTCAGTACTTC. The encoded protein is CSANTPIPVAKNIQYF.

This clonotype was counted at least ten times. The rearrangement links TRBV30 to TRBJ1-2; TRBD1 might be the D (5 bases). This CDR3 is built from 13 residues. Germline V gene sequence: CDR1 GTSNPN, CDR2 SVGIG (reference sequence). V shed 6 bases and J shed 9 bases, with 20 bases lying between them. The CDR3, as DNA: TGTGCCTGTCCAACCCGGGACCCCACGCGCTACACCTTC. It translates to CACPTRDPTRYTF.

This clonotype turned up a few times. The gene calls are TRBV9 and TRBJ2-2; D possibly corresponds to TRBD2 (6 bases). This CDR3 has 16 residues. V lost 2 bases and J 3 bases, leaving 14 bases between the germline ends. CDR1 and CDR2 from the germline V gene are SGDLS and YYNGEE. CDR3 in amino acids: CASSVDPGLYTGELFF. CDR3 DNA: TGTGCCAGCAGCGTTGACCCGGGACTTTACACCGGGGAGCTGTTTTTT.

This clonotype was counted between two and nine times. The V call is TRBV7-9, the J call TRBJ2-1; 9 bases are shared with TRBD1. The CDR3 covers 16 residues. Trimming cost V 6 bases and J 1 base; bases outside gene matches: 7. CDR1 is SEHNR, CDR2 FQNEAQ, per germline (reference sequence). CDR3 bases: TGTGCCAGCAGGCACAGGGGGCAAGTATCCTACAATGAGCAGTTCTTC. It is translated as CASRHRGQVSYNEQFF.

This clonotype was picked up one time. This chain joins TRBV2 and TRBJ2-3, with a possible D match to TRBD1 (6 bases). V was trimmed by 7 bases and J by 5 bases, leaving 22 bases between them. This CDR3 has 16 amino acids. Germline V CDR1 and CDR2: SNHLY, FYNNEI. The CDR3 sequence is CASKPLRLTDRDTQYF. In nucleotides, the CDR3 is TGTGCCAGCAAACCCCTTCGGTTAACGGACAGAGATACGCAGTATTTT. Variable domain in full (rest from reference TRBV2 and TRBJ2-3): EPEVTQTPSHQVTQMGQEVILRCVPISNHLYFYWYRQILGQKVEFLVSFYNNEISEKSEIFDDQFSVERPDGSNFTLKIRSTKLEDSAMYFCASKPLRLTDRDTQYFGPGTRLTVL.

This clonotype was found a few times. The chain has TRBV27 and TRBJ2-7; 8 positions agree with TRBD1. V dropped 6 bases and J dropped 2; count of bases not matched to a gene: 9. The CDR3 has 15 amino acids. Germline loops: CDR1 MNHEY, CDR2 SMNVEV (reference sequence). CDR3 in DNA: TGTGCCAGCAGCCCCGGACAGGGACGGACCTACGAGCAGTACTTC. Residues: CASSPGQGRTYEQYF.

The sample holds a few counts of this clonotype. The rearrangement links TRBV10-3 to TRBJ2-2; D may be TRBD2 (6 bases). CDR3 length equals 16 residues. With 10 bases removed from V and 6 bases from J, the gap between germline ends came to 24 bases. The germline gives CDR1 ENHRY, CDR2 SYGVKD. The CDR3 loop reads CATRTGGALNAGELFF. The CDR3 DNA reads TGTGCCACCAGAACGGGCGGGGCCCTCAACGCCGGGGAGCTGTTTTTT.

This clonotype was seen at least ten times. The CDR3 DNA reads as TGTGCCAGCAGCACCGGGACTAGCTCCTACAATGAGCAGTTCTTC. The encoded protein is CASSTGTSSYNEQFF. The V gene is TRBV7-9, the J gene TRBJ2-1, with 8 bases aligning to TRBD2. V shed 5 bases, J shed 0 bases, and the junction held 3 bases outside the gene matches. CDR3 size: 15 residues. The germline V gene has CDR1 SEHNR and CDR2 FQNEAQ (reference sequence). Together with reference TRBV7-9 and TRBJ2-1, the CDR3 gives the full variable domain: DTGVSQNPRHKITKRGQNVTFRCDPISEHNRLYWYRQTLGQGPEFLTYFQNEAQLEKSRLLSDRFSAERPKGSFSTLEIQRTEQGDSAMYLCASSTGTSSYNEQFFGPGTRLTVL.

This chain connects TRBV7-9 to TRBJ1-5; a possible D gene is TRBD1 (5 bases). Germline lookup yields CDR1 SEHNR and CDR2 FQNEAQ (reference sequence). Trimming took off 1 base at V and 0 bases at J, with 10 bases between the two ends. CDR3 length: 16 amino acids. The CDR3 reads CASSLELRDSNQPQHF. The CDR3, as DNA: TGTGCCAGCAGCTTAGAGCTCAGGGATAGCAATCAGCCCCAGCATTTT.

The genes are TRBV24-1 and TRBJ1-2, with 9 bases that match TRBD1. From germline, CDR1 is KGHDR and CDR2 SFDVKD. Germline trimming cut 7 bases from V and 7 bases from J; bases unmatched to any gene: 9. The CDR3 covers 14 residues. The CDR3 sequence: CATRHRGRDRGYTF. The CDR3 DNA sequence: TGTGCCACCAGGCACAGGGGGCGCGACCGTGGCTACACCTTC.

The chain uses TRBV5-1 and TRBJ2-2; 12 positions match TRBD2. The length of the CDR3 is 16 residues. V shed 5 bases and J 6 bases; nucleotides not matched to a gene: 8. The germline V gene encodes CDR1 SGHRS and CDR2 YFSETQ. The CDR3 DNA sequence: TGCGCCAGCAGATCCGGGACTAGCGGGTCTGCCGGGGAGCTGTTTTTT. Protein sequence: CASRSGTSGSAGELFF.